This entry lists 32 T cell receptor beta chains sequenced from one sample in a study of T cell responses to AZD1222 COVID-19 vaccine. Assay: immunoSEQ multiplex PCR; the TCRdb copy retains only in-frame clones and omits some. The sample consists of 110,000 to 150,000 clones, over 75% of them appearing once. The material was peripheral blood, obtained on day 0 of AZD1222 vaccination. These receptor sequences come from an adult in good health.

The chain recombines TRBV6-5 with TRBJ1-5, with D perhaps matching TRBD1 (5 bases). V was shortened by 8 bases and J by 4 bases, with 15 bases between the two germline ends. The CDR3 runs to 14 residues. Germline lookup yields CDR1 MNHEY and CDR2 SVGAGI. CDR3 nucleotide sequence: TGTGCCAGCCGGAGGGAAAGGGGAAATCAGCCCCAGCATTTT. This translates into CASRRERGNQPQHF.

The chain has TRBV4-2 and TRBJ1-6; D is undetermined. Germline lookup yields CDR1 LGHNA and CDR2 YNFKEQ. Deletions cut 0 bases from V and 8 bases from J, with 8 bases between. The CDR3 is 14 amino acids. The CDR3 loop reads CASSQDLFDSPLHF. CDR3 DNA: TGTGCCAGCAGCCAAGACCTTTTTGATTCACCCCTCCACTTT.

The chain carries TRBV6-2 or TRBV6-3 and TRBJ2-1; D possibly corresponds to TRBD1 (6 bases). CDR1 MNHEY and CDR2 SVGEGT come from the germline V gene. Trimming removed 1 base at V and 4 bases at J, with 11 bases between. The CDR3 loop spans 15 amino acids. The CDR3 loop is CASSYWTDLYNEQFF. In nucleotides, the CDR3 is TGTGCCAGCAGTTACTGGACAGACCTATACAATGAGCAGTTCTTC.

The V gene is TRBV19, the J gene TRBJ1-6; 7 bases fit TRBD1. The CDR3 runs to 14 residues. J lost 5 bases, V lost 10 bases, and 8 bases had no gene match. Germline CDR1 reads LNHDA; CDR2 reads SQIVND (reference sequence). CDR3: CATQAGTDNSPLHF. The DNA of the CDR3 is TGTGCCACTCAGGCCGGGACAGATAATTCACCCCTCCACTTT.

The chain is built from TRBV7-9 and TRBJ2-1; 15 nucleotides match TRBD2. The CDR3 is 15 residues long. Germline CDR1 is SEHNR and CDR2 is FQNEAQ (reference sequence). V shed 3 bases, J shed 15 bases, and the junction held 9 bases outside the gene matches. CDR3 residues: CASSFPPGLAGGSFF. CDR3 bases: TGTGCCAGCAGCTTCCCCCCGGGACTAGCGGGGGGTTCGTTCTTC.

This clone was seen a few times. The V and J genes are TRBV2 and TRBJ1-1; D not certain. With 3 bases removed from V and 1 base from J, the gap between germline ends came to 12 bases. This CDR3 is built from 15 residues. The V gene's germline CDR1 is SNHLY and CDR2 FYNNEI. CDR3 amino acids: CASSEYRQPNTEAFF. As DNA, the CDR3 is TGTGCCAGCAGTGAGTATCGGCAGCCGAACACTGAAGCTTTCTTT.

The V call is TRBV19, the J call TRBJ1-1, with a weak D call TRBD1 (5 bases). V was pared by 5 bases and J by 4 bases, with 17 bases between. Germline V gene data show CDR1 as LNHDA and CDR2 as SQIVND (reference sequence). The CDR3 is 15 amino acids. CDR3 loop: CASSVGAGTTTEAFF. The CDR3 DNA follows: TGTGCCAGTAGTGTGGGCGCCGGGACGACCACTGAAGCTTTCTTT. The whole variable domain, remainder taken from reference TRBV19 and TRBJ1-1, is DGGITQSPKYLFRKEGQNVTLSCEQNLNHDAMYWYRQDPGQGLRLIYYSQIVNDFQKGDIAEGYSVSREKKESFPLTVTSAQKNPTAFYLCASSVGAGTTTEAFFGQGTRLTVV.

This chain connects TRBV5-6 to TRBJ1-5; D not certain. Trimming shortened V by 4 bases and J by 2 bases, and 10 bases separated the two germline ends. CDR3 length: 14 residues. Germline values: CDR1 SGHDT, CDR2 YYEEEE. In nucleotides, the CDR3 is TGTGCCAGCAGCCCTGGGTGGGGCAATCAGCCCCAGCATTTT. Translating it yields CASSPGWGNQPQHF. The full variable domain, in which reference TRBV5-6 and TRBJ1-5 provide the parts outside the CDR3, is DAGVTQSPTHLIKTRGQQVTLRCSPKSGHDTVSWYQQALGQGPQFIFQYYEEEERQRGNFPDRFSGHQFPNYSSELNVNALLLGDSALYLCASSPGWGNQPQHFGDGTRLSIL.

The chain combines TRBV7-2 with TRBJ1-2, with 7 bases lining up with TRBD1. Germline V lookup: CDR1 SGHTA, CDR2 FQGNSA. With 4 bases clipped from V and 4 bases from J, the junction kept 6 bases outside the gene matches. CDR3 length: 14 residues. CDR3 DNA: TGTGCCAGCAGCTCAAGCCCAGGGGGCTATGGCTACACCTTC. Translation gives CASSSSPGGYGYTF.

The CDR3 protein is CASSPYVGEMSEAFF. The CDR3 nucleotides read TGTGCCAGCAGCCCTTACGTCGGGGAGATGTCTGAAGCTTTCTTT. The chain combines TRBV3-1 (or the pseudogene TRBV3-2) with TRBJ1-1; no definite D call. This CDR3 region has 15 residues. V dropped 4 bases and J dropped 6 bases, with 18 bases sitting between them. Germline V gene data show CDR1 as LGHDT and CDR2 as YNNKEL (reference sequence).

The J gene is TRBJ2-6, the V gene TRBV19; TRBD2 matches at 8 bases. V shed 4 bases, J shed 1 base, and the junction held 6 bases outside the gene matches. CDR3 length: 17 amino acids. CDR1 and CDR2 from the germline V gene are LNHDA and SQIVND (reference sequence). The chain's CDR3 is CASSNPGGGSGANVLTF. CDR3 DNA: TGTGCCAGTAGTAATCCGGGAGGGGGATCTGGGGCCAACGTCCTGACTTTC.

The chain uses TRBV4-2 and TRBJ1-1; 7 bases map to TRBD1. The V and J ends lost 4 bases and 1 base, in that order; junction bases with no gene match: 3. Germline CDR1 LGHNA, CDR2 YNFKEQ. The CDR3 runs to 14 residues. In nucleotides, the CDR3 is TGTGCCAGCAGCCGACAGGGACGGAACACTGAAGCTTTCTTT. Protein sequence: CASSRQGRNTEAFF.

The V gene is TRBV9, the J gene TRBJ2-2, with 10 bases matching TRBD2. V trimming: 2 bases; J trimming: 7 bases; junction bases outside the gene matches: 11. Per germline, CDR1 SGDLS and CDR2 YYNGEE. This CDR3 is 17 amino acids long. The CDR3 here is CASSVGAGGPGGGELFF. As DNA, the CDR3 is TGTGCCAGCAGCGTGGGAGCGGGAGGGCCCGGAGGCGGGGAGCTGTTTTTT.

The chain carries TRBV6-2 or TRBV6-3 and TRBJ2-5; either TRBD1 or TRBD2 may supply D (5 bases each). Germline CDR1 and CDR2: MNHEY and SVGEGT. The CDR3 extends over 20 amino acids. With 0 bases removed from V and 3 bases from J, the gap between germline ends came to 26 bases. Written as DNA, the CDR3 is TGTGCCAGCAGTTACTCGGGGACGGGCACGGGCGTGGGTACAAAAGAGACCCAGTACTTC. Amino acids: CASSYSGTGTGVGTKETQYF.

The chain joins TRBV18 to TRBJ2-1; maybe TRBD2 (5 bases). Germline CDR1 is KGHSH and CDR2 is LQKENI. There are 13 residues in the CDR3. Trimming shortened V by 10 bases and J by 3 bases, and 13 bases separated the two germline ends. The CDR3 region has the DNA TGTGCCACCTCGGGAATGAGCTACAATGAGCAGTTCTTC. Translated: CATSGMSYNEQFF.

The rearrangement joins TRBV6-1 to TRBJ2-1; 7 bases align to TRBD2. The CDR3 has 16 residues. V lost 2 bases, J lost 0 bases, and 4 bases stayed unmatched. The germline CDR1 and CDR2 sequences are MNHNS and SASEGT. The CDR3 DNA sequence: TGTGCCAGCAGTGAAACCAGCGGGGCCTCCTACAATGAGCAGTTCTTC. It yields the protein CASSETSGASYNEQFF.

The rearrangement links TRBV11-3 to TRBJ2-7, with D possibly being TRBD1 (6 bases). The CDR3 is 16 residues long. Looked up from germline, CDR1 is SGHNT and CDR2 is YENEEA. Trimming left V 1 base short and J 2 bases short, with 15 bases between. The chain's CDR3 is CASSLVFGQRTYEQYF. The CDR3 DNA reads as TGTGCCAGCAGCTTAGTTTTTGGACAGAGAACCTACGAGCAGTACTTC.

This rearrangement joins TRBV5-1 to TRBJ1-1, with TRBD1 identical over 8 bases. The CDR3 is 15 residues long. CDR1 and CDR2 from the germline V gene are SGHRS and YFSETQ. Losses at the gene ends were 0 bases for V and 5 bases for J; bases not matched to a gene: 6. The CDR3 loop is CASSLATGVSTEAFF. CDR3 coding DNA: TGCGCCAGCAGCTTGGCGACAGGGGTTTCGACTGAAGCTTTCTTT. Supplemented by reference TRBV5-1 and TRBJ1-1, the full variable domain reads KAGVTQTPRYLIKTRGQQVTLSCSPISGHRSVSWYQQTPGQGLQFLFEYFSETQRNKGNFPGRFSGRQFSNSRSEMNVSTLELGDSALYLCASSLATGVSTEAFFGQGTRLTVV.

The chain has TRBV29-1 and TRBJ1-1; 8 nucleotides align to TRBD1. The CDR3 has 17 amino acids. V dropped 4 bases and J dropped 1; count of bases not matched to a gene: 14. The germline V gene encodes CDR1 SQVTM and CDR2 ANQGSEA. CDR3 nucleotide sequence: TGCAGCGTTGTGATACAGGGGGGGCGACCCTGGAACACTGAAGCTTTCTTT. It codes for CSVVIQGGRPWNTEAFF.

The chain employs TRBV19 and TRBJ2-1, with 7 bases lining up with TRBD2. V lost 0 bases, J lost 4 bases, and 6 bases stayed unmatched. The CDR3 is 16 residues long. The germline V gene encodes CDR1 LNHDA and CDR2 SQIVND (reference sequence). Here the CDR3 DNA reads TGTGCCAGTAGTATAGATCTAGCGGTTCCTTACAATGAGCAGTTCTTC. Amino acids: CASSIDLAVPYNEQFF.

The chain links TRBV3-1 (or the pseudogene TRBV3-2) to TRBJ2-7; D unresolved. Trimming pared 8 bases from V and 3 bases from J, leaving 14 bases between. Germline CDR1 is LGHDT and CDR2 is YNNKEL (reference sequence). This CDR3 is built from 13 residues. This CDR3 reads CASGRDTYYEQYF. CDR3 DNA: TGTGCCAGCGGCCGAGACACCTACTACGAGCAGTACTTC.

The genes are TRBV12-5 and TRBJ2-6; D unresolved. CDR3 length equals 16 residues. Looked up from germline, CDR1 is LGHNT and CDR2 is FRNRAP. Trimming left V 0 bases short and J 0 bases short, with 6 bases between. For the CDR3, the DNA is TGTGCTAGTGGTTTGGTTCGGAACTCTGGGGCCAACGTCCTGACTTTC. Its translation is CASGLVRNSGANVLTF.

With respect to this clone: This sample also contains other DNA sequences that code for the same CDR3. The CDR3 here is CASSLGGLSNQPQHF. The CDR3 nucleotides are TGTGCCAGCAGCTTGGGGGGACTTAGCAATCAGCCCCAGCATTTT. The chain joins TRBV5-6 to TRBJ1-5; the D gene is possibly TRBD1 (5 bases). Trimming shortened V by 0 bases and J by 0 bases, and 7 bases separated the two germline ends. Per the germline V gene, CDR1 is SGHDT and CDR2 is YYEEEE. The CDR3 runs to 15 residues.

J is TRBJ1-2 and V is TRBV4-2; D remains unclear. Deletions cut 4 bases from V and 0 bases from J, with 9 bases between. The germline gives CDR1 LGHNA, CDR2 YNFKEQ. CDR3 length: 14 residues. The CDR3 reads CASSLDPANYGYTF. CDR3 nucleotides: TGTGCCAGCAGCCTGGACCCGGCTAACTATGGCTACACCTTC.

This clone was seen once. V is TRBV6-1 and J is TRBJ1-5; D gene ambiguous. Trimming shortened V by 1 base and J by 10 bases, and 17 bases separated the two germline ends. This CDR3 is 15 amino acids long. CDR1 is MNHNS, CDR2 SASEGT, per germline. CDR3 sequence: CASSEGLVESLPQHF. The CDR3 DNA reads TGTGCCAGCAGTGAAGGGTTGGTGGAGAGTCTCCCCCAGCATTTT.

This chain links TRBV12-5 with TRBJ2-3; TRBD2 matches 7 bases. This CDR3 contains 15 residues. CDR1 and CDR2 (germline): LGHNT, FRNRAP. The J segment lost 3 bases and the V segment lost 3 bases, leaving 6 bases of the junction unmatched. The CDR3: CASGFSGGGTDTQYF. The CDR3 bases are TGTGCTAGTGGTTTTTCGGGGGGTGGGACAGATACGCAGTATTTT.

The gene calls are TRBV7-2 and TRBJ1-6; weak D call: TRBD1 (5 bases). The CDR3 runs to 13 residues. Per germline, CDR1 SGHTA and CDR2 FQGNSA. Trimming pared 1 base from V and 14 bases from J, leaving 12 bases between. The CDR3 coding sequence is TGTGCCAGCAGCTTAGTAGCAGGGAGGACCCTCCACTTT. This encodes CASSLVAGRTLHF.

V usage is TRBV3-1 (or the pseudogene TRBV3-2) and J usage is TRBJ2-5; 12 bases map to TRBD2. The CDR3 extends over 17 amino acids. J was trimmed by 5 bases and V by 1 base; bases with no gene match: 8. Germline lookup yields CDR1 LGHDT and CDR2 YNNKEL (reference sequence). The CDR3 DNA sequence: TGTGCCAGCAGCCAAGGACTAGCGGGAGTGTATCGTGAGACCCAGTACTTC. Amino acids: CASSQGLAGVYRETQYF.

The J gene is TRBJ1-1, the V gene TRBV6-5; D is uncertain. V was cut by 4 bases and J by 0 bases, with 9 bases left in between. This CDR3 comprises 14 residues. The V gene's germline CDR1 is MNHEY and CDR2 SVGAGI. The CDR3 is CASSSRGLNTEAFF. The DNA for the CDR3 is TGTGCCAGCAGTTCGAGAGGATTGAACACTGAAGCTTTCTTT.

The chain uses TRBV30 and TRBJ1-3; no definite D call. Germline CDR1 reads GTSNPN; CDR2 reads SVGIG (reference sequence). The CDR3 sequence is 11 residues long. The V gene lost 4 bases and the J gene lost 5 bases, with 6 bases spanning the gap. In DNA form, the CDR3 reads TGTGCCTGGATACAGAGAAACACCATATATTTT. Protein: CAWIQRNTIYF.

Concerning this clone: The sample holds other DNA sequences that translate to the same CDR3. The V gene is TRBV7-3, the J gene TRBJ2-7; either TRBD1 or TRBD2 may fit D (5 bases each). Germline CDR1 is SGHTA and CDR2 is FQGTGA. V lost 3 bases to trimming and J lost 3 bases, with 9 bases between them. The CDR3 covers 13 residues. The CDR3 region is CASSFGTGYEQYF. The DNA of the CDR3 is TGTGCCAGCAGCTTCGGGACGGGCTACGAGCAGTACTTC.

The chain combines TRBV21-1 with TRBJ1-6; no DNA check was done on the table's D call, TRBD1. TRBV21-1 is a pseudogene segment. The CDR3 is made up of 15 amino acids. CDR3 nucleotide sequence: TGTGCCAGCACCAAAGGAGGACAGAATAATTCACCCCTCCACTTT. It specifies CASTKGGQNNSPLHF.